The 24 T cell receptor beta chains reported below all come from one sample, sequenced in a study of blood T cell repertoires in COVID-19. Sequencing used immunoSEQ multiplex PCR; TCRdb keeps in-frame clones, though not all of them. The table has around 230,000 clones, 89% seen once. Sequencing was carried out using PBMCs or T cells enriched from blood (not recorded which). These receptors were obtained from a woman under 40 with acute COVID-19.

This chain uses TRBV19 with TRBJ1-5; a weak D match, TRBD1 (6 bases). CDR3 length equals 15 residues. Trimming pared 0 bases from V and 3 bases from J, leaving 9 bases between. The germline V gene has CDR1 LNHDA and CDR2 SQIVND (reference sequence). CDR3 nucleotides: TGTGCCAGTAGTATAGATGGGACACTCAATCAGCCCCAGCATTTT. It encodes CASSIDGTLNQPQHF.

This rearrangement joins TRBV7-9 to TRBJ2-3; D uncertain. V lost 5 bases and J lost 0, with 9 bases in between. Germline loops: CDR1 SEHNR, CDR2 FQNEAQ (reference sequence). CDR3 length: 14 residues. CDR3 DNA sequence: TGTGCCAGCAGCCCGACATTGAGCACAGATACGCAGTATTTT. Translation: CASSPTLSTDTQYF.

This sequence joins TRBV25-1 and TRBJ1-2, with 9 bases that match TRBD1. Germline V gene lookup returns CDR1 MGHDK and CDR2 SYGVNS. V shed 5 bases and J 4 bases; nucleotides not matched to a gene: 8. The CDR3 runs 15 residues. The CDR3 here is CASSRSEGQGYGYTF. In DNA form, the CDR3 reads TGTGCCAGCAGTCGGTCGGAGGGACAGGGCTATGGCTACACCTTC.

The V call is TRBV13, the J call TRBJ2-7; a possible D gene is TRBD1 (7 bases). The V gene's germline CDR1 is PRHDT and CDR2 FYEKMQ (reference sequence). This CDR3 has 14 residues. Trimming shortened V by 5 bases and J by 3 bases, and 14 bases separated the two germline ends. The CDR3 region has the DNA TGTGCCAGCAGCCCAGGGGGGACGCTCTACGAGCAGTACTTC. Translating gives CASSPGGTLYEQYF.

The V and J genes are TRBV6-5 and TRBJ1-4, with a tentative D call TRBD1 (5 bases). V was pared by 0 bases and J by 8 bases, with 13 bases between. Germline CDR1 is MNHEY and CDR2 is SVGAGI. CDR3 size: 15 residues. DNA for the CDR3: TGTGCCAGCAGTTACTCAGGGGCAGGTGGGGAAAAACTGTTTTTT. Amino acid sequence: CASSYSGAGGEKLFF.

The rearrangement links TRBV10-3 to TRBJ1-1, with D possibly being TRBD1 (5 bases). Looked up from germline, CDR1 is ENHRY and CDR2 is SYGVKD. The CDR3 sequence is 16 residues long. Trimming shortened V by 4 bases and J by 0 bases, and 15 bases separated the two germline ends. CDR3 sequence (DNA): TGTGCCATCAGTGCCGGTGACAGTCTATTGAACACTGAAGCTTTCTTT. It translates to CAISAGDSLLNTEAFF.

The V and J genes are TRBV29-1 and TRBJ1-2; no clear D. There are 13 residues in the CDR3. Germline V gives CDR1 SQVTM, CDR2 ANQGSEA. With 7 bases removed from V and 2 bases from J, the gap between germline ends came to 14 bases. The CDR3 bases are TGCAGCGCCCTTTGGACTGACAACTATGGCTACACCTTC. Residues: CSALWTDNYGYTF.

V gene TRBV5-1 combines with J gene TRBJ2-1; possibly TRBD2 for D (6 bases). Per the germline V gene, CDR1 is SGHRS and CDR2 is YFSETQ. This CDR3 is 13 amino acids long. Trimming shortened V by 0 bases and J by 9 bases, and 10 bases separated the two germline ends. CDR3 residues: CASSLVRGTEQFF. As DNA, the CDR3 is TGCGCCAGCAGCTTGGTGCGGGGCACTGAGCAGTTCTTC.

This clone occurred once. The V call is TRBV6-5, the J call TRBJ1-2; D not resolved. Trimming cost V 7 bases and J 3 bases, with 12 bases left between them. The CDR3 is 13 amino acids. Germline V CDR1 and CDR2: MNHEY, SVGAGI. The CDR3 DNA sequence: TGTGCCAGCAAGCCCCCGCGGGACTATGGCTACACCTTC. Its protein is CASKPPRDYGYTF.

The CDR3: CASSPDRGEAFF. The CDR3 DNA sequence: TGTGCCAGCAGCCCCGACAGGGGAGAAGCTTTCTTT. The genes are TRBV11-2 and TRBJ1-1; 8 bases align to TRBD1. The CDR3 runs 12 residues. Trimming took 5 bases from V and 8 from J; bases not matched to a gene: 4. Germline V lookup: CDR1 SGHAT, CDR2 FQNNGV.

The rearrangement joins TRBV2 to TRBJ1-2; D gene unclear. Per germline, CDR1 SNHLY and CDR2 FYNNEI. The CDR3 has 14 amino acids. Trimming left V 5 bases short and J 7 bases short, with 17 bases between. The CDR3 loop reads CASSPYLGLTGYTF. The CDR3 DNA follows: TGTGCCAGCAGTCCCTATCTGGGCCTTACTGGCTACACCTTC.

The CDR3 DNA is TGCGCCAGCAGCCCGTGGCTGACAGATACGCAGTATTTT. Encoded protein: CASSPWLTDTQYF. V and J are TRBV4-1 and TRBJ2-3, with no clear D. Trimming stripped 4 bases from V and 3 bases from J, with 8 bases between. CDR1 and CDR2 (germline): MGHRA, YSYEKL. The CDR3 contains 13 residues.

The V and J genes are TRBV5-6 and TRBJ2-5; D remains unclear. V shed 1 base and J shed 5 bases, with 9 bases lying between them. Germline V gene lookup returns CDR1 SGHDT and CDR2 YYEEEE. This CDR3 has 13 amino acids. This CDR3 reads CASSLSGSETQYF. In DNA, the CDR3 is TGTGCCAGCAGCTTGTCCGGGTCGGAGACCCAGTACTTC.

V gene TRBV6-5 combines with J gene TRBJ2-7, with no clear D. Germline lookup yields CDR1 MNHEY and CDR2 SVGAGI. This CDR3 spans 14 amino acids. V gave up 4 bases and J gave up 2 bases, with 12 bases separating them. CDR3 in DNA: TGTGCCAGCAGTTTCGTTCCTATCCCCTACGAGCAGTACTTC. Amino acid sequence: CASSFVPIPYEQYF.

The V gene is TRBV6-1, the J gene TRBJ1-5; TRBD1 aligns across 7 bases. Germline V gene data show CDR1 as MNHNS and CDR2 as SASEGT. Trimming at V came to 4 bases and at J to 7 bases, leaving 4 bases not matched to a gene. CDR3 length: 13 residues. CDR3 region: CASSGGTEQPQHF. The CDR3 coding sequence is TGTGCCAGCAGTGGGGGGACAGAGCAGCCCCAGCATTTT.

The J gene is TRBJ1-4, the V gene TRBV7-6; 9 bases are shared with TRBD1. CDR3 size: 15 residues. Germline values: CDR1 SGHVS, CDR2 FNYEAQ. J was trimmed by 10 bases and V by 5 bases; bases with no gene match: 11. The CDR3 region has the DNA TGTGCCAGCAGCCGCCAGGGACAGGGCTTGGCAAAACTGTTTTTT. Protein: CASSRQGQGLAKLFF.

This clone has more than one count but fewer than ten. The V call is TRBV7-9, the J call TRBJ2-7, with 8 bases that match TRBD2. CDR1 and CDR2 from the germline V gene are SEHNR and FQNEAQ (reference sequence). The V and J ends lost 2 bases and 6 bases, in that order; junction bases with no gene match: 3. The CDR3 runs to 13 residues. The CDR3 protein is CASSLLLAGEQYF. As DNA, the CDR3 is TGTGCCAGCAGCTTACTCCTAGCGGGCGAGCAGTACTTC.

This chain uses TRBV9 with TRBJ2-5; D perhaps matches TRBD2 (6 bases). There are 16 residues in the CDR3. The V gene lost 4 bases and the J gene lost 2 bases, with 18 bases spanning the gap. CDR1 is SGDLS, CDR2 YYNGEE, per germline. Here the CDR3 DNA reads TGTGCCAGCAGCCCTCGGGGGAACGGGCGGCAAGAGACCCAGTACTTC. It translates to CASSPRGNGRQETQYF.

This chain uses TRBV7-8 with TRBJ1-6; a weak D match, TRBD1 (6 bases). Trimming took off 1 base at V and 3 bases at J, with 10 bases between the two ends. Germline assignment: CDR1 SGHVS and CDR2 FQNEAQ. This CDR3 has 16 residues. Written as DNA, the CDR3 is TGTGCCAGCAGCTTAGAGATAGGGGGCTATAATTCACCCCTCCACTTT. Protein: CASSLEIGGYNSPLHF.

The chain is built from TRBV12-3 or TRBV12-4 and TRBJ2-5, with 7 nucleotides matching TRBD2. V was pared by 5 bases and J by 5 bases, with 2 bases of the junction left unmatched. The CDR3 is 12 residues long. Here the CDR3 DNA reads TGTGCCAGCAGTCAGGGAGGGGAGACCCAGTACTTC. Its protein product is CASSQGGETQYF.

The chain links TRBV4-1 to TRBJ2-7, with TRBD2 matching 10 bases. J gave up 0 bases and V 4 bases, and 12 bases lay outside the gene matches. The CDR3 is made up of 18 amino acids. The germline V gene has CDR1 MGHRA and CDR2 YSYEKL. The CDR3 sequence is CASSREYHASGGSYEQYF. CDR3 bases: TGCGCCAGCAGCCGAGAATACCACGCTAGCGGGGGCTCCTACGAGCAGTACTTC.

In DNA form, the CDR3 reads TGTGCCAGCAGCGAGATCGGGGTACCTACAGATACGCAGTATTTT. Residues: CASSEIGVPTDTQYF. V and J are TRBV9 and TRBJ2-3; the D gene is possibly TRBD2 (5 bases). Germline V gives CDR1 SGDLS, CDR2 YYNGEE. CDR3 length: 15 amino acids. The V and J ends lost 3 bases and 3 bases respectively, with 14 bases between them.

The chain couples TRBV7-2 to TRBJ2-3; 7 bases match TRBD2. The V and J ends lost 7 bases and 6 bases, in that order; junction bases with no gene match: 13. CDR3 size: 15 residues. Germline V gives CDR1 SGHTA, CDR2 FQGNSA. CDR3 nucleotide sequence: TGTGCCAGCACTGGGGATGGCGGGAGAAGGGATACGCAGTATTTT. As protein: CASTGDGGRRDTQYF.

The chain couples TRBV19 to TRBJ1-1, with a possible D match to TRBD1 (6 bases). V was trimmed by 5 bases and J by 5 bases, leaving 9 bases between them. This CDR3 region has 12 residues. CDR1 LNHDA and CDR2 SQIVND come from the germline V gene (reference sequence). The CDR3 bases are TGTGCCAGTAGTCAGGGGTGGACTGAAGCTTTCTTT. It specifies CASSQGWTEAFF.